Below are 7 T cell receptor beta chains sequenced from a single sample in a study of CD8 T cells in ankylosing spondylitis. TCRdb ran MiXCR on the 5' RACE reads and lists one entry per CDR3 protein. The sample carries some 40,000 distinct CDR3 sequences, 10% recorded once. The sample comprised blood, either unsorted or a sorted T cell fraction (not recorded which). The receptors originated from a male donor with ankylosing spondylitis or in good health (not recorded which).

This clonotype was found many times. V usage is TRBV6-1 and J usage is TRBJ2-7; D ambiguous. The V gene's germline CDR1 is MNHNS and CDR2 SASEGT. The CDR3 contains 17 residues. V was pared by 0 bases and J by 2 bases, with 17 bases between. The CDR3 nucleotides read TGTGCCAGCAGTGAAGCCGGCCGCCCAACTCGACCCTACGAGCAGTACTTC. It specifies CASSEAGRPTRPYEQYF.

The V call is TRBV2, the J call TRBJ2-2; D is unresolved. Germline V gene lookup returns CDR1 SNHLY and CDR2 FYNNEI. The germline V and J ends were trimmed by 4 bases and 1 base, with 4 bases remaining between them. The CDR3 length is 13 residues. The CDR3 region has the DNA TGTGCCAGCAGTGTGGGGAACACCGGGGAGCTGTTTTTT. This codes for CASSVGNTGELFF.

Ten or more counts support this clonotype. The rearrangement uses TRBV27 and TRBJ1-2; 7 nucleotides line up with TRBD1. The germline CDR1 and CDR2 sequences are MNHEY and SMNVEV (reference sequence). V lost 6 bases and J lost 7; bases outside the gene matches: 14. This CDR3 is built from 15 residues. CDR3 region: CASRLSGTEGSGYTF. Written as DNA, the CDR3 is TGTGCCAGCAGGCTCTCGGGGACAGAAGGGAGTGGCTACACCTTC.

This clonotype came up many times. The V gene is TRBV20-1, the J gene TRBJ1-1; 7 bases agree with TRBD1. The CDR3 has 14 amino acids. J gave up 4 bases and V 6 bases, and 11 bases lay outside the gene matches. Germline assignment: CDR1 DFQATT and CDR2 SNEGSKA (reference sequence). CDR3 nucleotides: TGCAGTGCGAGACAGGGTAGGTCGGCCACTGAAGCTTTCTTT. It specifies CSARQGRSATEAFF.

This clonotype came up many times. The chain carries TRBV5-1 and TRBJ1-1; 12 bases are shared with TRBD1. V shed 0 bases and J 7 bases; nucleotides not matched to a gene: 7. This CDR3 has 16 residues. The germline gives CDR1 SGHRS, CDR2 YFSETQ. The chain's CDR3 is CASSLVGTGGSYEAFF. In nucleotides, the CDR3 is TGCGCCAGCAGCTTGGTTGGGACAGGGGGCTCCTATGAAGCTTTCTTT.

This clonotype was recorded at least ten times. This chain connects TRBV20-1 to TRBJ2-3, with 8 nucleotides matching TRBD2. Per germline, CDR1 DFQATT and CDR2 SNEGSKA (reference sequence). This CDR3 contains 16 residues. V was clipped by 0 bases and J by 2 bases; unmatched bases: 7. Here the CDR3 reads CSARDQKREITDTQYF. CDR3 nucleotides: TGCAGTGCTAGAGATCAAAAGCGGGAGATCACAGATACGCAGTATTTT.

This clonotype was recorded at least ten times. V usage is TRBV6-1 and J usage is TRBJ2-7; 11 bases align to TRBD2. CDR3 size: 18 residues. Unmatched junction bases numbered 14, after V lost 4 bases and J lost 3 bases. Germline V gene data show CDR1 as MNHNS and CDR2 as SASEGT. Here the CDR3 reads CASSGPGLAAGSDYEQYF. The CDR3, as DNA: TGTGCCAGCAGTGGACCGGGACTAGCGGCCGGGAGCGACTACGAGCAGTACTTC.